This T cell receptor (beta chain) appears in the sequencing data of a study of shared clonotypes between healthy human individuals. Study-level points and caveats: Though the depth was large, rarefaction showed that sorted-subset sequencing was incomplete.

As for this clone: The antigen remains undetermined.

Germline CDR1 is SNHLY and CDR2 is FYNNEI. This CDR3 region has 16 residues. V trimming: 5 bases; J trimming: 0 bases; junction bases outside the gene matches: 6. Produced via immunoSEQ multiplex PCR; TCRdb's table is partial and in-frame only. This table holds about 2.5 million clones, roughly 90% found once. Only Caucasian adults living in Nashville, Tennessee served as donors. The TCR was taken from a man younger than 30 in good health. Some clones in this sample may be carry-over from other donors' samples. Sample: naive CD4+ T cells from PBMCs. The subset is: CD45RA+ positively selected. This chain connects TRBV2 to TRBJ2-2; 7 bases map to TRBD1. The CDR3 region is CASSRDSTANTGELFF. In DNA form, the CDR3 reads TGTGCCAGCAGTCGGGACAGCACAGCGAACACCGGGGAGCTGTTTTTT.